The rows below give T cell receptor beta chains drawn from one sample of a study of graft-versus-host responses after intestinal transplantation. Data came from immunoSEQ multiplex PCR; TCRdb stores just in-frame clones and leaves some out. Of roughly 56,000 clones detected, 91% appear once; the ten largest clones hold about 2.9%. The sample was PBMCs, taken 118 days after intestinal transplantation. These receptors were taken from a human patient who received an intestinal transplant, so some T cells may come from the graft donor. Both conserved end residues are part of each CDR3. Fields, in order: V gene, clone size, D gene, J gene, CDR3 protein, CDR3 DNA. The D gene is left open where the match is weak. Size is omitted from some rows. Given values are once, few, many or a class for expanded clones.

v_call: TRBV20-1; clone_size: .; d_call: .; j_call: TRBJ1-6; cdr3_aa: CSARVPGALTF; cdr3_nt: TGCAGTGCTAGAGTTCCGGGCGCTCTTACCTTT
v_call: TRBV28; clone_size: .; d_call: .; j_call: TRBJ2-7; cdr3_aa: CASSRRGTYEQYF; cdr3_nt: TGTGCCAGCAGTCGCAGGGGTACCTACGAGCAGTACTTC
v_call: TRBV19; clone_size: .; d_call: TRBD1; j_call: TRBJ1-1; cdr3_aa: CASSSRQGWNTEAFF; cdr3_nt: TGTGCCAGTAGTTCAAGACAGGGCTGGAACACTGAAGCTTTCTTT
v_call: TRBV7-6; clone_size: .; d_call: .; j_call: TRBJ2-3; cdr3_aa: CASSLLGRTDTQYF; cdr3_nt: TGTGCCAGCAGCTTACTTGGCCGCACAGATACGCAGTATTTT
v_call: TRBV2; clone_size: .; d_call: .; j_call: TRBJ2-7; cdr3_aa: CASSEDRRRYEQYF; cdr3_nt: TGTGCCAGCAGTGAAGATCGGAGAAGGTACGAGCAGTACTTC
v_call: TRBV9; clone_size: .; d_call: .; j_call: TRBJ1-2; cdr3_aa: CASSSGLVAF; cdr3_nt: TGTGCCAGCAGCTCAGGGTTAGTCGCCTTC
v_call: TRBV15; clone_size: .; d_call: .; j_call: TRBJ2-6; cdr3_aa: CATSRPGTAGANVLTF; cdr3_nt: TGTGCCACCAGCAGGCCCGGGACTGCTGGGGCCAACGTCCTGACTTTC
v_call: TRBV19; clone_size: .; d_call: TRBD1; j_call: TRBJ1-2; cdr3_aa: CASSLGTGTYGYTF; cdr3_nt: TGTGCCAGTAGTCTGGGGACAGGGACCTATGGCTACACCTTC
v_call: TRBV5-1; clone_size: .; d_call: TRBD2; j_call: TRBJ2-1; cdr3_aa: CASSWTGTSGQSLEQFF; cdr3_nt: TGCGCCAGCAGCTGGACCGGGACTAGCGGGCAGAGCTTGGAGCAGTTCTTC
v_call: TRBV19; clone_size: .; d_call: .; j_call: TRBJ2-3; cdr3_aa: CASSFVDRLDTQYF; cdr3_nt: TGTGCCAGTAGTTTCGTGGACAGATTGGATACGCAGTATTTT
v_call: TRBV10-3; clone_size: .; d_call: TRBD1; j_call: TRBJ1-5; cdr3_aa: CAISEFASSTGVDSNQPQHF; cdr3_nt: TGTGCCATCAGTGAGTTCGCCTCTTCAACAGGGGTGGATAGCAATCAGCCCCAGCATTTT
v_call: TRBV4-1; clone_size: .; d_call: .; j_call: TRBJ1-5; cdr3_aa: CASSQITGNLNQPQHF; cdr3_nt: TGCGCCAGCAGCCAAATAACAGGGAACCTCAATCAGCCCCAGCATTTT
v_call: TRBV5-6; clone_size: .; d_call: .; j_call: TRBJ1-1; cdr3_aa: CASSLGGGGTEAFF; cdr3_nt: TGTGCCAGCAGCCTAGGCGGGGGTGGCACTGAAGCTTTCTTT
v_call: TRBV27; clone_size: .; d_call: .; j_call: TRBJ1-1; cdr3_aa: CASSLFGNMNTEAFF; cdr3_nt: TGTGCCAGCAGTTTATTTGGCAACATGAACACTGAAGCTTTCTTT
v_call: TRBV4-2; clone_size: .; d_call: .; j_call: TRBJ2-1; cdr3_aa: CASSQDPLFGGASYNEQFF; cdr3_nt: TGTGCCAGCAGCCAAGATCCCCTCTTTGGCGGGGCAAGCTACAATGAGCAGTTCTTC
v_call: TRBV10-1; clone_size: once; d_call: .; j_call: TRBJ1-6; cdr3_aa: CASMPLQPGFNSPLHF; cdr3_nt: TGCGCCAGCATGCCCCTCCAACCCGGTTTTAATTCACCCCTCCACTTT
v_call: TRBV29-1; clone_size: .; d_call: .; j_call: TRBJ1-1; cdr3_aa: CSALQGPRAFF; cdr3_nt: TGCAGCGCCCTGCAGGGCCCGAGGGCTTTCTTT
v_call: TRBV27; clone_size: .; d_call: TRBD1; j_call: TRBJ2-3; cdr3_aa: CASSLNSGTGGHTDTQYF; cdr3_nt: TGTGCCAGCAGTTTGAATTCCGGGACAGGGGGTCACACAGATACGCAGTATTTT
v_call: TRBV29-1; clone_size: .; d_call: .; j_call: TRBJ2-2; cdr3_aa: CSAPGAGHGELFF; cdr3_nt: TGCAGCGCCCCAGGCGCGGGACACGGGGAGCTGTTTTTT
v_call: TRBV7-9; clone_size: .; d_call: TRBD1; j_call: TRBJ2-5; cdr3_aa: CASSLGTGVREETQYF; cdr3_nt: TGTGCCAGCAGCTTAGGTACAGGGGTTAGGGAAGAGACCCAGTACTTC
v_call: TRBV9; clone_size: .; d_call: TRBD2; j_call: TRBJ2-2; cdr3_aa: CASSAKERGPNTGELFF; cdr3_nt: TGTGCCAGCAGCGCGAAGGAGCGGGGGCCGAACACCGGGGAGCTGTTTTTT
v_call: TRBV2; clone_size: .; d_call: .; j_call: TRBJ2-5; cdr3_aa: CASSESLGIAQETQYF; cdr3_nt: TGTGCCAGCAGTGAATCCCTAGGGATTGCCCAAGAGACCCAGTACTTC
v_call: TRBV5-6; clone_size: .; d_call: .; j_call: TRBJ2-7; cdr3_aa: CASSFQGSYEQYF; cdr3_nt: TGTGCCAGCAGCTTTCAGGGATCCTACGAGCAGTACTTC
v_call: TRBV2; clone_size: .; d_call: TRBD2; j_call: TRBJ2-3; cdr3_aa: CASTILAGGQDTQYF; cdr3_nt: TGTGCCAGCACCATACTAGCGGGAGGGCAGGATACGCAGTATTTT
v_call: TRBV2; clone_size: .; d_call: .; j_call: TRBJ1-4; cdr3_aa: CASVIVGPNEKLFF; cdr3_nt: TGTGCCAGCGTGATAGTAGGGCCTAATGAAAAACTGTTTTTT
v_call: TRBV5-1; clone_size: .; d_call: TRBD1; j_call: TRBJ2-7; cdr3_aa: CASSLDRGYEQYF; cdr3_nt: TGCGCCAGCAGCTTGGACAGGGGCTACGAGCAGTACTTC
v_call: TRBV29-1; clone_size: few; d_call: TRBD2; j_call: TRBJ2-3; cdr3_aa: CSVEPGLAGLTDTQYF; cdr3_nt: TGCAGCGTTGAACCGGGACTAGCGGGCCTCACAGATACGCAGTATTTT
v_call: TRBV6-5; clone_size: .; d_call: .; j_call: TRBJ2-2; cdr3_aa: CASSPEGYTGELFF; cdr3_nt: TGTGCCAGCAGCCCTGAAGGCTACACCGGGGAGCTGTTTTTT
v_call: TRBV10-2; clone_size: .; d_call: TRBD2; j_call: TRBJ2-3; cdr3_aa: CASSLGLAGVGDTQYF; cdr3_nt: TGCGCCAGCAGCCTAGGACTAGCGGGAGTTGGCGATACGCAGTATTTT
v_call: TRBV7-8; clone_size: .; d_call: .; j_call: TRBJ2-1; cdr3_aa: CASRVNLDYNEQFF; cdr3_nt: TGTGCCAGCAGGGTAAATCTCGACTACAATGAGCAGTTCTTC
v_call: TRBV29-1; clone_size: .; d_call: TRBD1; j_call: TRBJ2-7; cdr3_aa: CSCLDRVYEQYF; cdr3_nt: TGCAGCTGCTTGGACAGGGTCTACGAGCAGTACTTC
v_call: TRBV7-6; clone_size: once; d_call: .; j_call: TRBJ2-2; cdr3_aa: CASSPGILQAAGELFF; cdr3_nt: TGTGCCAGCAGCCCGGGAATTCTCCAGGCGGCCGGGGAGCTGTTTTTT
v_call: TRBV2; clone_size: few; d_call: TRBD1; j_call: TRBJ1-4; cdr3_aa: CASSEGQANEKLFF; cdr3_nt: TGTGCCAGCAGTGAGGGACAGGCGAATGAAAAACTGTTTTTT
v_call: TRBV7-6; clone_size: once; d_call: TRBD2; j_call: TRBJ2-1; cdr3_aa: CASTQGGGAWDEQFF; cdr3_nt: TGTGCCAGCACCCAGGGCGGGGGGGCTTGGGATGAGCAGTTCTTC
v_call: TRBV18; clone_size: .; d_call: .; j_call: TRBJ2-7; cdr3_aa: CASSPPGIPYEQYF; cdr3_nt: TGTGCCAGCTCACCACCCGGCATTCCCTACGAGCAGTACTTC
v_call: TRBV7-9; clone_size: .; d_call: .; j_call: TRBJ1-1; cdr3_aa: CASSLLRQTLNTEAFF; cdr3_nt: TGTGCCAGCAGCTTACTCCGGCAGACCCTCAACACTGAAGCTTTCTTT
v_call: TRBV12-5; clone_size: once; d_call: .; j_call: TRBJ1-1; cdr3_aa: CASGLAGKNTEAFF; cdr3_nt: TGTGCTAGTGGCCTTGCGGGAAAGAACACTGAAGCTTTCTTT
v_call: TRBV29-1; clone_size: .; d_call: .; j_call: TRBJ2-7; cdr3_aa: CSVEQSYEQYF; cdr3_nt: TGCAGCGTTGAACAGTCCTACGAGCAGTACTTC
v_call: TRBV7-9; clone_size: .; d_call: .; j_call: TRBJ1-5; cdr3_aa: CASSDGMGNQPQHF; cdr3_nt: TGTGCCAGCAGCGACGGGATGGGCAATCAGCCCCAGCATTTT
v_call: TRBV2; clone_size: once; d_call: .; j_call: TRBJ1-5; cdr3_aa: CASGSGDDRDQPQHF; cdr3_nt: TGTGCCAGCGGCTCCGGGGACGACAGAGATCAGCCCCAGCATTTT
v_call: TRBV15; clone_size: .; d_call: TRBD2; j_call: TRBJ2-3; cdr3_aa: CATSQTSGNTDTQYF; cdr3_nt: TGTGCCACCAGCCAGACTAGCGGTAACACAGATACGCAGTATTTT
v_call: TRBV2; clone_size: .; d_call: TRBD2; j_call: TRBJ2-7; cdr3_aa: CASSKTRLAGYEQYF; cdr3_nt: TGTGCCAGCAGTAAAACTCGACTAGCGGGGTACGAGCAGTACTTC
v_call: TRBV4-2; clone_size: .; d_call: .; j_call: TRBJ1-2; cdr3_aa: CASSQDIGSSGYTF; cdr3_nt: TGTGCCAGCAGCCAAGATATCGGGAGCAGTGGCTACACCTTC
v_call: TRBV7-8; clone_size: few; d_call: .; j_call: TRBJ2-3; cdr3_aa: CASSPLPALADTQYF; cdr3_nt: TGTGCCAGCAGCCCCCTTCCTGCTCTGGCAGATACGCAGTATTTT
v_call: TRBV28; clone_size: .; d_call: .; j_call: TRBJ2-7; cdr3_aa: CASGSDTYEQYF; cdr3_nt: TGTGCCAGCGGTTCAGATACCTACGAGCAGTACTTC